What follows is one T cell receptor (beta chain) and its context. The sample belongs to a study of T cell responses to AZD1222 COVID-19 vaccine. Profiled with immunoSEQ multiplex PCR; TCRdb holds only in-frame clones, not every one. The table records approximately 170,000 clones, around 93% of them present only once. V was pared by 5 bases and J by 3 bases, with 11 bases of the junction left unmatched. The CDR3 runs 17 residues. Looked up from germline, CDR1 is SGHTA and CDR2 is FQGNSA. The source of this sequence is an adult in good health. J is TRBJ1-3 and V is TRBV7-2, with 9 positions matching TRBD1. The material sequenced was peripheral blood, taken on day 0 of AZD1222 vaccination. As DNA, the CDR3 is TGTGCCAGCAGCATAAGTCCCGGGACAGGGATTGGAAACACCATATATTTT. Encoded protein: CASSISPGTGIGNTIYF.